The T cell receptor beta chain under discussion was sequenced for a study of T cells after yellow fever vaccination. Study-wide findings and caveats: Relatively few clonotypes were ones that appeared in both CD4 and CD8 compartments. Contamination of FACS-sorted repertoires by abundant clonotypes from the bulk population could occur. Reappearing after the booster were most of the clones from primary vaccination (96% CD4, approximately 85% CD8).

Comment on this clonotype: Its antigen is currently unknown.

TCR cDNA was made by 5'RACE template switching, adding a universal primer site and UMIs. TCRdb used MiXCR to reprocess the 5' RACE reads, holding one entry per CDR3 protein. Here the sample spans 620,000 or so distinct CDR3 sequences, roughly an eighth being singletons. CDR1 SGHAT and CDR2 FQNNGV come from the germline V gene. V dropped 5 bases and J dropped 0; count of bases not matched to a gene: 11. There are 18 residues in the CDR3. The chain uses TRBV11-2 and TRBJ2-5; 11 bases align to TRBD2. Sequencing used PBMCs, obtained on the day of the yellow fever booster vaccination. The receptor comes from a man aged 25 to 40 who received the YFV17D yellow fever vaccine. The CDR3 coding sequence is TGTGCCAGCAGCCCTTCGGGACTAGCGGATTTGTACCAAGAGACCCAGTACTTC. It encodes CASSPSGLADLYQETQYF.